These T cell receptor beta chains were read from a single sample in a study of shared T cell receptors in the human thymus. TCRdb's copy holds only in-frame clones and misses some; the assay was immunoSEQ multiplex PCR. The sample lists roughly 710,000 clones, approximately 83% occurring once. These data were likewise used in another study, on human thymus T cells.

The specimen was thymocytes. These receptors came from a girl under two years old with a congenital heart defect. Each CDR3 is given with its conserved first and last residue. D genes are given only for firm matches. The listing skips clone size in some rows; elsewhere it reads once, few, many or a size class.

TGTGCCATCAGAGAGGGCTCGGGACAGCAATCCAATTCACCCCTCCACTTT,CAIREGSGQQSNSPLHF,TRBD1,once,TRBV10-3,TRBJ1-6
TGCGCCAGCAGCCTGGGACAGGGTTTTGCCCTCGGCACTGAAGCTTTCTTT,CASSLGQGFALGTEAFF,TRBD1,-,TRBV5-1,TRBJ1-1
TGTGCCAGCAAGGCGGGAGACAGATCCTACGAGCAGTACTTC,CASKAGDRSYEQYF,TRBD2,few,TRBV27,TRBJ2-7
TGTGCCAGCTCACCAGCGACAGGGATGGAGACCCAGTACTTC,CASSPATGMETQYF,TRBD1,-,TRBV18,TRBJ2-5
TGTGCCAGCAGCGTAGGGGCACACCAAGAGACCCAGTACTTC,CASSVGAHQETQYF,-,-,TRBV9,TRBJ2-5
-,CASSTSRSNQPQHF,-,-,TRBV2,TRBJ1-5
TGTGCCAGCAGTGGTAGGACAGTAAGCTCCTACAATGAGCAGTTCTTC,CASSGRTVSSYNEQFF,-,-,TRBV25-1,TRBJ2-1
TGTGCCACCAGCAGACCCCAGGGGGCTAATGAAAAACTGTTTTTT,CATSRPQGANEKLFF,TRBD1,-,TRBV15,TRBJ1-4
TGTGCCAGCAGCTTGCGATTTCCGGAGACCCAGTACTTC,CASSLRFPETQYF,-,-,TRBV6-6,TRBJ2-5
TGTGCCAGCCGGACAGAGAGCAATCAGCCCCAGCATTTT,CASRTESNQPQHF,-,-,TRBV28,TRBJ1-5
TGTGCCAGCAGTCTAAACACCGGGAGGGATCAGCCCCAGCATTTT,CASSLNTGRDQPQHF,-,-,TRBV27,TRBJ1-5
TGTGCCAGCAGGGGGACAGGGAGGAACGAGCAGTACTTC,CASRGTGRNEQYF,TRBD1,-,TRBV28,TRBJ2-7
TGTGCCTGGAAGTCCCGGCTAGCGGGGAGGTTGGGTACGCAGTATTTT,CAWKSRLAGRLGTQYF,TRBD2,-,TRBV30,TRBJ2-3
TGTGCCAGCAGTGAAGGGGGGGGAGCTTTCTTT,CASSEGGGAFF,-,once,TRBV2,TRBJ1-1
TGTGCCACCAGCCCGGGACTAGCTGCCCACGAGCAGTACTTC,CATSPGLAAHEQYF,TRBD2,-,TRBV15,TRBJ2-7
TGTGCCAGCAGCAATGGGGACAGGGATGGCTACACCTTC,CASSNGDRDGYTF,TRBD1,few,TRBV25-1,TRBJ1-2
TGTGCCAGCAGTGGGACAGGGTCGGGACAGCCCCAGCATTTT,CASSGTGSGQPQHF,TRBD1,-,TRBV2,TRBJ1-5